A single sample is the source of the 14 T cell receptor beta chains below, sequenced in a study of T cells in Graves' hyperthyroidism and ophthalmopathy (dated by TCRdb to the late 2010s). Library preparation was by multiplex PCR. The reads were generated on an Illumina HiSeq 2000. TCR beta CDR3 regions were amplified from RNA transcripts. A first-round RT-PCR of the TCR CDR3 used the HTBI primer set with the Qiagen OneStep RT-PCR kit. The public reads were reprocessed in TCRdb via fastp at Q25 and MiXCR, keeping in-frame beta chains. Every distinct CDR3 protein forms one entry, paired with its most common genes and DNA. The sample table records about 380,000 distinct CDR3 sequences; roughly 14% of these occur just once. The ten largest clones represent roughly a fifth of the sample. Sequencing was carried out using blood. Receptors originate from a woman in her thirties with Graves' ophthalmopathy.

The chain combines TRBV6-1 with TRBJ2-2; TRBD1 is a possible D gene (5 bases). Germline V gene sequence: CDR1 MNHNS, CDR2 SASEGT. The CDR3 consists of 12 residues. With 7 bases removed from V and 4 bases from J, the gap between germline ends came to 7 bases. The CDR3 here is CASIRVTGELFF. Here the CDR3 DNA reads TGTGCCAGCATCAGGGTCACCGGGGAGCTGTTTTTT.

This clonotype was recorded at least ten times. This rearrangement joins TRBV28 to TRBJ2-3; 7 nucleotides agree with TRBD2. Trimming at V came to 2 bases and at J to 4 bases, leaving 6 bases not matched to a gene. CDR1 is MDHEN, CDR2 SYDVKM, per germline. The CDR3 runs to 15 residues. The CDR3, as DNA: TGTGCCAGCAGTTTAGCGGGGGTCCGGGCAGATACGCAGTATTTT. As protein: CASSLAGVRADTQYF.

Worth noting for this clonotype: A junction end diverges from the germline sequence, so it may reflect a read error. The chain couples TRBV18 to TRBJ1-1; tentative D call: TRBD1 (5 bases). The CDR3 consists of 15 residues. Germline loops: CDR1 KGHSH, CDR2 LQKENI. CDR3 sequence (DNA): TGTGCCAGCTCAGGCCTTGGGGGATCCTCCACTGAAGCTTCCTTT. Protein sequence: CASSGLGGSSTEASF.

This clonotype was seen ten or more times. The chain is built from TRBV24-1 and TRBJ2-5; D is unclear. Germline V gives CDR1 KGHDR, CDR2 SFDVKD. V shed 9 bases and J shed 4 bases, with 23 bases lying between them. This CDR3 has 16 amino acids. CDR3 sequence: CATSNTLDHLGETQYF. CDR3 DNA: TGTGCCACCTCTAATACCTTGGACCATTTAGGAGAGACCCAGTACTTC.

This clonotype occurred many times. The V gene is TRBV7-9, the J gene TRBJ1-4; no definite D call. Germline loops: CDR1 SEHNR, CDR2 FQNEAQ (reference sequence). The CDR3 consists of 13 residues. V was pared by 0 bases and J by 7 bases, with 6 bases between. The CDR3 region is CASSLARSEKLFF. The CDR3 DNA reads TGTGCCAGCAGCTTAGCGCGGAGTGAAAAACTGTTTTTT.

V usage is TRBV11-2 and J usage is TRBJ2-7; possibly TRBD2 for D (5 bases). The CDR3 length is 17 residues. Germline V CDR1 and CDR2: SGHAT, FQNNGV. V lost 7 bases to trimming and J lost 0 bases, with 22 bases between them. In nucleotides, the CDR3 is TGTGCCAGCATCCTCGGACTGTATTCTAGAAGCTCCTACGAGCAGTACTTC. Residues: CASILGLYSRSSYEQYF.

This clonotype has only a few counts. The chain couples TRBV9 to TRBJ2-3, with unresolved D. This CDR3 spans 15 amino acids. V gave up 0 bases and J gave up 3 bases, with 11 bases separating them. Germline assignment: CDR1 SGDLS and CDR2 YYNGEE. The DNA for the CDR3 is TGTGCCAGCAGCGTAGAGGGTTATGGGACAGATACGCAGTATTTT. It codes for CASSVEGYGTDTQYF.

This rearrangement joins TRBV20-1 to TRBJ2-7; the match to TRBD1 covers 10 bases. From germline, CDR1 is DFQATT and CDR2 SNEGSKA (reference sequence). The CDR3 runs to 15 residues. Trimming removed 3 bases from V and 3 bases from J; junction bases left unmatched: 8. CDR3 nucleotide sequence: TGCAGTGCTAGTGATCCGGGGACAGGGGTCTACGAGCAGTACTTC. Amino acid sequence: CSASDPGTGVYEQYF.

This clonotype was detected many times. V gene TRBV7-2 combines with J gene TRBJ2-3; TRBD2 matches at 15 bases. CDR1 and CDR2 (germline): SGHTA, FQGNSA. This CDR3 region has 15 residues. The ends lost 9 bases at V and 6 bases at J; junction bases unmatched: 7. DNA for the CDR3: TGTGCCAGTAGGACTAGCGGGGGGGCCCCGGATACGCAGTATTTT. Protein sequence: CASRTSGGAPDTQYF.

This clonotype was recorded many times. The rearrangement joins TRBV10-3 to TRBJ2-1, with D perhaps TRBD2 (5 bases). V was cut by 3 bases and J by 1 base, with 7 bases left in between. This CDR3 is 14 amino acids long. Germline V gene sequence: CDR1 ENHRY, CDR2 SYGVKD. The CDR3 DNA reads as TGTGCCATCAGTGAAACTAGTTCCTACAATGAGCAGTTCTTC. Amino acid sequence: CAISETSSYNEQFF.

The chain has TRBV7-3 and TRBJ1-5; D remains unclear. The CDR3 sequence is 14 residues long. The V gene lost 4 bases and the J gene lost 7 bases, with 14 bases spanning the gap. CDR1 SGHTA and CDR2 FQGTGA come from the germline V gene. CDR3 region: CASSSPWDHQPQHF. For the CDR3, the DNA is TGTGCCAGCAGCTCCCCATGGGATCACCAGCCCCAGCATTTT. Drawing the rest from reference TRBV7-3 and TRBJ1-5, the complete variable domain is GAGVSQTPSNKVTEKGKYVELRCDPISGHTALYWYRQSLGQGPEFLIYFQGTGAADDSGLPNDRFFAVRPEGSVSTLKIQRTERGDSAVYLCASSSPWDHQPQHFGDGTRLSIL.

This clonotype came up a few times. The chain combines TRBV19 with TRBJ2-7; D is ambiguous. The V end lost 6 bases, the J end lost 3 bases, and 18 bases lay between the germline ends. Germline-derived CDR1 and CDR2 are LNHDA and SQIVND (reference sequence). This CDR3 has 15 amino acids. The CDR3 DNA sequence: TGTGCCAGTAGCTACTCCGGGCCAATGGGCTACGAGCAGTACTTC. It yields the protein CASSYSGPMGYEQYF.

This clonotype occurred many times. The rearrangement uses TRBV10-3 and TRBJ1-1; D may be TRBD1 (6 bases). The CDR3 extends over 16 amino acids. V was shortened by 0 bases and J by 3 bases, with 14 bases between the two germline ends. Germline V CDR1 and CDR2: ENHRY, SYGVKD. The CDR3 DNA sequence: TGTGCCATCAGTGAGTCACGGGGGGCTACGGACACTGAAGCTTTCTTT. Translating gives CAISESRGATDTEAFF.

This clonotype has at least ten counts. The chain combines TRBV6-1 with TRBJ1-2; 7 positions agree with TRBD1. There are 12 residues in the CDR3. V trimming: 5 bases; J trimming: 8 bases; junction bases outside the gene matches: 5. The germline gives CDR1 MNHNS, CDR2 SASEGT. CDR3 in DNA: TGTGCCAGCAGTCTCGACAGGGACGGCTACACCTTC. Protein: CASSLDRDGYTF.